The 16 T cell receptor beta chains below all came from one sample that was sequenced in a study of OX40 agonist ivuxolimab in advanced cancers. The repertoire was sequenced with immunoSEQ multiplex PCR; TCRdb's copy has only in-frame clones and lacks some. The data show roughly 76,000 clones, with around 85% seen just once and 5% to 6.5% held by the top ten. The sequenced sample was CD4+ or CD8+ T cells sorted from blood, obtained in a trial of the OX40 agonist ivuxolimab. The receptors originated from an adult with an advanced solid tumor such as melanoma, head and neck, liver or kidney cancer.

This chain links TRBV4-1 with TRBJ1-2; TRBD1 might be the D (6 bases). Germline values: CDR1 MGHRA, CDR2 YSYEKL. Trimming pared 0 bases from V and 5 bases from J, leaving 19 bases between. The CDR3 spans 17 residues. Written as DNA, the CDR3 is TGCGCCAGCAGCCAAGATCGGCAGAGGGGGGGGAGTTATGGCTACACCTTC. Translation gives CASSQDRQRGGSYGYTF.

The J gene is TRBJ2-7, the V gene TRBV4-1; 10 bases are shared with TRBD2. J gave up 2 bases and V 3 bases, and 4 bases lay outside the gene matches. The CDR3 sequence is 15 residues long. Germline V lookup: CDR1 MGHRA, CDR2 YSYEKL. CDR3 nucleotide sequence: TGCGCCAGCAGCCACCCTAGCGGGGGCGCCTACGAGCAGTACTTC. It encodes CASSHPSGGAYEQYF.

V and J are TRBV28 and TRBJ2-1, with a possible D match to TRBD2 (6 bases). Between the trimmed V and J ends, which lost 4 bases and 4 bases, there was a span of 20 bases. CDR1 is MDHEN and CDR2 is SYDVKM in the germline V gene. This CDR3 comprises 17 residues. CDR3 in DNA: TGTGCCAGCAGTTCCCGGATCCCGGGGGTCTGGTACAATGAGCAGTTCTTC. Translation: CASSSRIPGVWYNEQFF.

The gene calls are TRBV2 and TRBJ1-1, with TRBD1 identical over 7 bases. The CDR3 covers 13 residues. Germline V lookup: CDR1 SNHLY, CDR2 FYNNEI. Unmatched junction bases numbered 8, after V lost 6 bases and J lost 7 bases. Here the CDR3 reads CASRPGTAFEAFF. CDR3 DNA: TGTGCCAGCAGGCCCGGGACAGCCTTTGAAGCTTTCTTT.

This clone appeared a few times. The chain carries TRBV2 and TRBJ2-2; D is perhaps TRBD1 (5 bases). This CDR3 is 15 amino acids long. Germline V gene sequence: CDR1 SNHLY, CDR2 FYNNEI. Trimming removed 6 bases from V and 3 bases from J, with 14 bases in between. CDR3 region: CASRGVDSDTGELFF. DNA for the CDR3: TGTGCCAGCAGAGGGGTAGATTCGGACACCGGGGAGCTGTTTTTT. The whole variable domain, filled in from reference TRBV2 and TRBJ2-2, reads EPEVTQTPSHQVTQMGQEVILRCVPISNHLYFYWYRQILGQKVEFLVSFYNNEISEKSEIFDDQFSVERPDGSNFTLKIRSTKLEDSAMYFCASRGVDSDTGELFFGEGSRLTVL.

This chain joins TRBV7-9 and TRBJ2-5, with 9 bases identical to TRBD2. V shed 3 bases and J 3 bases; nucleotides not matched to a gene: 2. The CDR3 consists of 14 residues. In germline, CDR1 is SEHNR, CDR2 FQNEAQ (reference sequence). CDR3 protein: CASSLGLAEETQYF. Here the CDR3 DNA reads TGTGCCAGCAGCTTGGGACTAGCTGAAGAGACCCAGTACTTC.

V gene TRBV19 combines with J gene TRBJ1-5, with 10 bases that match TRBD1. The trim removed 4 bases at V and 2 bases at J, leaving 2 bases unmatched. Germline V CDR1 and CDR2: LNHDA, SQIVND (reference sequence). The CDR3 contains 15 residues. CDR3 in amino acids: CASSSGTGGNQPQHF. CDR3 coding DNA: TGTGCCAGTAGTAGCGGGACAGGGGGCAATCAGCCCCAGCATTTT.

The chain joins TRBV5-4 to TRBJ2-7; no firm D call. V was shortened by 0 bases and J by 5 bases, with 21 bases between the two germline ends. This CDR3 has 17 residues. From germline, CDR1 is SGHNT and CDR2 YYREEE (reference sequence). CDR3 coding DNA: TGTGCCAGCAGCTTGGTGTCCTTAGGTCATATTCGCGACGAGCAGTACTTC. It specifies CASSLVSLGHIRDEQYF. The complete variable domain, with remaining parts taken from reference TRBV5-4 and TRBJ2-7, reads ETGVTQSPTHLIKTRGQQVTLRCSSQSGHNTVSWYQQALGQGPQFIFQYYREEENGRGNFPPRFSGLQFPNYSSELNVNALELDDSALYLCASSLVSLGHIRDEQYFGPGTRLTVT.

This chain joins TRBV19 and TRBJ2-1, with 9 nucleotides matching TRBD2. The V segment lost 0 bases and the J segment 7 bases; nucleotides outside the gene matches: 10. CDR3 length: 17 amino acids. Germline CDR1 is LNHDA and CDR2 is SQIVND (reference sequence). CDR3 DNA: TGTGCCAGTAGTATAGATCCTCCTAGCGGGATGGAGAATGAGCAGTTCTTC. It yields the protein CASSIDPPSGMENEQFF.

The genes are TRBV9 and TRBJ2-5; D not resolved. Germline CDR1 and CDR2: SGDLS and YYNGEE. Trimming removed 0 bases at V and 5 bases at J, with 8 bases between. The CDR3 covers 13 residues. The CDR3 bases are TGTGCCAGCAGCGTAGCAGGAGCGGAGACCCAGTACTTC. As protein: CASSVAGAETQYF.

This CDR3 is CASSLQGGKGTEAFF. The CDR3 nucleotides are TGTGCCAGCTCATTACAGGGGGGGAAGGGCACTGAAGCTTTCTTT. The chain couples TRBV18 to TRBJ1-1; 8 positions agree with TRBD1. CDR3 length: 15 amino acids. V shed 5 bases, J shed 4 bases, and the junction held 9 bases outside the gene matches. Germline loops: CDR1 KGHSH, CDR2 LQKENI.

This chain uses TRBV10-3 with TRBJ1-2, with a weak D call TRBD1 (6 bases). Germline assignment: CDR1 ENHRY and CDR2 SYGVKD. V was cut by 11 bases and J by 4 bases, with 14 bases left in between. This CDR3 comprises 12 residues. The CDR3 is CAGGRPSYGYTF. CDR3 bases: TGTGCCGGGGGGCGTCCGAGCTATGGCTACACCTTC.

The V gene is TRBV7-6, the J gene TRBJ2-5; TRBD1 might be the D (5 bases). Judging by the DNA end, TRBJ2-7 fits better; the J call may be wrong. The CDR3 spans 14 residues. CDR1 is SGHVS, CDR2 FNYEAQ, per germline. CDR3: CASTKGAQGYEQYF. The DNA for the CDR3 is TGTGCCAGCACTAAAGGGGCCCAGGGTTACGAGCAGTACTTC.

The chain employs TRBV9 and TRBJ1-1, with 10 bases aligning to TRBD1. The length of the CDR3 is 16 residues. Germline CDR1 reads SGDLS; CDR2 reads YYNGEE. V was clipped by 0 bases and J by 3 bases; unmatched bases: 5. CDR3 DNA sequence: TGTGCCAGCAGCGTAGGGACTGGACAGGGGGACACTGAAGCTTTCTTT. This encodes CASSVGTGQGDTEAFF.

The CDR3 is CASKEDGNNYGYTF. The CDR3, as DNA: TGTGCCAGCAAGGAAGACGGCAATAACTATGGCTACACCTTC. This chain joins TRBV2 and TRBJ1-2; no reliable D call. Deletions cut 7 bases from V and 1 base from J, with 13 bases between. Looked up from germline, CDR1 is SNHLY and CDR2 is FYNNEI. The length of the CDR3 is 14 residues.

V gene TRBV5-1 combines with J gene TRBJ1-1; D remains unclear. V was cut by 0 bases and J by 6 bases, with 6 bases left in between. The germline V gene encodes CDR1 SGHRS and CDR2 YFSETQ. The CDR3 is 12 residues long. CDR3 nucleotides: TGCGCCAGCAGCTTGGGAAGGGCTGAAGCTTTCTTT. Amino acids: CASSLGRAEAFF.